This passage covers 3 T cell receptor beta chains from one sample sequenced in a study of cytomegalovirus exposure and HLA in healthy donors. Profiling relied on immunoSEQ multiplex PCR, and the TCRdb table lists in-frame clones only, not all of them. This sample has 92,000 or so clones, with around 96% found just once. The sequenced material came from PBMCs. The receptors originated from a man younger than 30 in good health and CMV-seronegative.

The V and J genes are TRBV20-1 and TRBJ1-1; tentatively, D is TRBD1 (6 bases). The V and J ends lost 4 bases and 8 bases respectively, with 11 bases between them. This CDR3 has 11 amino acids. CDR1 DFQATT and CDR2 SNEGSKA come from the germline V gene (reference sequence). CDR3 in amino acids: CSAITGSEAFF. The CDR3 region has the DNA TGCAGTGCTATCACAGGGTCGGAAGCTTTCTTT.

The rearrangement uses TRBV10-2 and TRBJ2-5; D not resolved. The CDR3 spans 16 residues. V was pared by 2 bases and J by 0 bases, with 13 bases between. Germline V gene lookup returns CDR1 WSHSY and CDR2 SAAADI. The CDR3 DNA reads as TGCGCCAGCAGTGAGCCAAGCTTATTGTACCAAGAGACCCAGTACTTC. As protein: CASSEPSLLYQETQYF.

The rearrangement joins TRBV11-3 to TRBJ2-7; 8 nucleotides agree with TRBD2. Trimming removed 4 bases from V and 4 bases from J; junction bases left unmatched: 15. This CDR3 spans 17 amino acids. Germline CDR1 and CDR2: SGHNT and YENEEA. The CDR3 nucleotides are TGTGCCAGCAGCTACCCCTTTATAGCGGGAACCCGTTACGAGCAGTACGTC. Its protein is CASSYPFIAGTRYEQYV.